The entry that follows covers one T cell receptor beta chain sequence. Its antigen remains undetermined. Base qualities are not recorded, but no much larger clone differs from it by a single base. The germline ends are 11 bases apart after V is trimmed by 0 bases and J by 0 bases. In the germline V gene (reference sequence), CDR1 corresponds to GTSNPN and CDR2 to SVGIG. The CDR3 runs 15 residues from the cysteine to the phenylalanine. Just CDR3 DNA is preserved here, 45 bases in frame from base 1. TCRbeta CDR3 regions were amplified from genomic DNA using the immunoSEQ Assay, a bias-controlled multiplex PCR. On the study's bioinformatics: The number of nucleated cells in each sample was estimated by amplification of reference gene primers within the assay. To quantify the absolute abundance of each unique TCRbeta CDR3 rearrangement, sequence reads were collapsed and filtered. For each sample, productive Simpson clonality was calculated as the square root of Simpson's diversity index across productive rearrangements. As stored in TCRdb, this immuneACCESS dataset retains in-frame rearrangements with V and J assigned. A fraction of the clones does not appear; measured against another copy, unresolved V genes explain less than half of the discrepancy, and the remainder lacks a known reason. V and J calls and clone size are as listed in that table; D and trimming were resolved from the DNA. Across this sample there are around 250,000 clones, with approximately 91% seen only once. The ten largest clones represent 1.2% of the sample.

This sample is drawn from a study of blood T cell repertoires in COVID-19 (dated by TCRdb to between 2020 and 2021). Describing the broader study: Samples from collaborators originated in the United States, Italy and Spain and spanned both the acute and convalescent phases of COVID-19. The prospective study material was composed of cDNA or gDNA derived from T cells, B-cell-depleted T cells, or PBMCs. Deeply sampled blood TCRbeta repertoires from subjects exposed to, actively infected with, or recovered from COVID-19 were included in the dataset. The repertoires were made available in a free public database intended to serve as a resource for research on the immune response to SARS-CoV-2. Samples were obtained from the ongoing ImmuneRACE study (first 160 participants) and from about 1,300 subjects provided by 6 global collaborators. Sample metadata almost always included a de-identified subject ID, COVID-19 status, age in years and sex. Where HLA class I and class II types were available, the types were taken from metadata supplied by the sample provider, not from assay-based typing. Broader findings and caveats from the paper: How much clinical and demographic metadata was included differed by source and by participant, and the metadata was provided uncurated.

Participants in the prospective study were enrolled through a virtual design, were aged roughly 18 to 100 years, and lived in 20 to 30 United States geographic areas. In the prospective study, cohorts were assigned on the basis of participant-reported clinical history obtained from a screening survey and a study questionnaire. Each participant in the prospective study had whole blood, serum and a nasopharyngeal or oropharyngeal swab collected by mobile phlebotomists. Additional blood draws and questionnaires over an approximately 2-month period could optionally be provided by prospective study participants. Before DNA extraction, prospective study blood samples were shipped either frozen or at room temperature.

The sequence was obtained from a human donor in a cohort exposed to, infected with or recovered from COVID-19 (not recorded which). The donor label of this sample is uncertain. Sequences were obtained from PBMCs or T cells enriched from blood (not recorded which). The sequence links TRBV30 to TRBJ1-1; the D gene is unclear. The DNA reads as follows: TGTGCCTGGAGTGTTTCACAGCATTTGAACACTGAAGCTTTCTTT. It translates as CAWSVSQHLNTEAFF. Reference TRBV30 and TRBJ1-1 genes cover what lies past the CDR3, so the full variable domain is SQTIHQWPATLVQPVGSPLSLECTVEGTSNPNLYWYRQAAGRGLQLLFYSVGIGQISSEVPQNLSASRPQDRQFILSSKKLLLSDSGFYLCAWSVSQHLNTEAFFGQGTRLTVV.